These 31 T cell receptor beta chains originate from one sample sequenced in a study of shared clonotypes between healthy human individuals. The protocol was immunoSEQ multiplex PCR, while the TCRdb copy is restricted to in-frame clones and leaves out a portion. Seen here are about 1.1 million clones, approximately 80% observed once, and the top ten hold roughly 0.62%. Sequencing input: memory CD4+ T cells from PBMCs. Subset defined: CD45RA-negative fraction. The receptors come from a man younger than 30 in good health. Some clones in this sample may be carry-over from other donors' samples.

This chain joins TRBV11-2 and TRBJ2-1; D is possibly TRBD1 (7 bases). Germline V gene lookup returns CDR1 SGHAT and CDR2 FQNNGV. Trimming cost V 5 bases and J 1 base, with 12 bases left between them. The CDR3 covers 15 residues. The CDR3 is CASSLRGVSYNEQFF. The CDR3 coding sequence is TGTGCCAGCAGCCTCAGGGGGGTGTCCTACAATGAGCAGTTCTTC.

The V call is TRBV9, the J call TRBJ1-2, with a weak D call TRBD1 (5 bases). Trimming cost V 7 bases and J 3 bases, with 10 bases left between them. The CDR3 loop spans 12 amino acids. Germline CDR1 reads SGDLS; CDR2 reads YYNGEE. The CDR3 DNA follows: TGTGCCAGCGGGCAGGGTCACTATGGCTACACCTTC. Residues: CASGQGHYGYTF.

The rearrangement links TRBV4-3 to TRBJ1-1; the match to TRBD1 covers 7 bases. This CDR3 is 15 amino acids long. The V segment lost 4 bases and the J segment 1 base; nucleotides outside the gene matches: 6. The V gene's germline CDR1 is LGHNA and CDR2 YSLEER. In DNA form, the CDR3 reads TGCGCCAGCAGCCTCAGACAGGGATCGAACACTGAAGCTTTCTTT. It translates to CASSLRQGSNTEAFF.

The chain is built from TRBV18 and TRBJ2-7; D is uncertain. The germline V gene encodes CDR1 KGHSH and CDR2 LQKENI. V lost 6 bases to trimming and J lost 2 bases, with 11 bases between them. The CDR3 length is 13 residues. This CDR3 reads CASSPSEAYEQYF. The DNA for the CDR3 is TGTGCCAGCTCCCCGTCTGAGGCCTACGAGCAGTACTTC.

The chain carries TRBV29-1 and TRBJ2-4; TRBD1 aligns across 7 bases. The V gene end was trimmed by 6 bases and the J gene end by 4 bases; junction bases not matched to a gene: 9. The V gene's germline CDR1 is SQVTM and CDR2 ANQGSEA. The CDR3 is 14 residues long. The CDR3 region is CSVTTGTEKNIQYF. CDR3 nucleotides: TGCAGCGTAACCACCGGGACAGAGAAAAACATTCAGTACTTC. Based on the CDR3 plus reference TRBV29-1 and TRBJ2-4, the full variable domain is SAVISQKPSRDICQRGTSLTIQCQVDSQVTMMFWYRQQPGQSLTLIATANQGSEATYESGFVIDKFPISRPNLTFSTLTVSNMSPEDSSIYLCSVTTGTEKNIQYFGAGTRLSVL.

The rearrangement uses TRBV6-1 and TRBJ2-2; 7 positions agree with TRBD2. V was pared by 10 bases and J by 5 bases, with 13 bases of the junction left unmatched. The CDR3 covers 15 residues. The germline CDR1 and CDR2 sequences are MNHNS and SASEGT. DNA for the CDR3: TGTGCCATTAGAGGTTTCCGCGGGAGAACCGGGGAGCTGTTTTTT. Protein sequence: CAIRGFRGRTGELFF.

The rearrangement uses TRBV5-4 and TRBJ2-1; D is ambiguous. V lost 1 base to trimming and J lost 7 bases, with 15 bases between them. This CDR3 is built from 15 residues. CDR1 SGHNT and CDR2 YYREEE come from the germline V gene (reference sequence). The CDR3 sequence: CASSLRSPLMNEQFF. CDR3 in DNA: TGTGCCAGCAGCTTGAGGTCCCCTCTAATGAATGAGCAGTTCTTC.

V gene TRBV7-3 combines with J gene TRBJ2-2; 11 bases are a match to TRBD2. Germline assignment: CDR1 SGHTA and CDR2 FQGTGA. CDR3 length equals 16 residues. V lost 3 bases, J lost 1 base, and 1 base stayed unmatched. CDR3 sequence reads: CASSLGTSGNTGELFF. The CDR3 DNA reads TGTGCCAGCAGCTTGGGGACTAGCGGGAACACCGGGGAGCTGTTTTTT.

CDR3 nucleotide sequence: TGTGCCAGCAGCCGAGCGGGGTACGGGACCTACGAGCAGTACTTC. Protein sequence: CASSRAGYGTYEQYF. This sequence joins TRBV11-2 and TRBJ2-7; 7 nucleotides agree with TRBD2. This CDR3 has 15 amino acids. Germline CDR1 is SGHAT and CDR2 is FQNNGV. Losses at the gene ends were 5 bases for V and 2 bases for J; bases not matched to a gene: 9.

V is TRBV29-1 and J is TRBJ2-4; the D is unclear. This CDR3 region has 15 residues. Germline V gene sequence: CDR1 SQVTM, CDR2 ANQGSEA. Trimming removed 0 bases at V and 0 bases at J, with 9 bases between. The CDR3 nucleotides read TGCAGCGTTGAAGACCCCCAAGGAGCCAAAAACATTCAGTACTTC. Protein sequence: CSVEDPQGAKNIQYF.

Only one count was recorded for this clone. The rearrangement joins TRBV28 to TRBJ1-2; the D gene is possibly TRBD1 (6 bases). This CDR3 is built from 13 residues. CDR1 is MDHEN and CDR2 is SYDVKM in the germline V gene. With 6 bases removed from V and 5 bases from J, the gap between germline ends came to 13 bases. CDR3 sequence reads: CASRTPGEYGYTF. CDR3 nucleotides: TGTGCCAGCAGGACACCAGGGGAGTATGGCTACACCTTC.

The chain uses TRBV11-3 and TRBJ2-1; 7 positions agree with TRBD2. CDR3 length: 13 amino acids. With V trimmed by 4 bases and J by 10 bases, 7 bases remained unmatched. Germline V gives CDR1 SGHNT, CDR2 YENEEA. The CDR3 DNA reads as TGTGCCAGCAGCTGGGGAGGGAGGAGGGAGCAGTTCTTC. Residues: CASSWGGRREQFF.

The chain recombines TRBV12-5 with TRBJ1-2; tentatively, D is TRBD1 (6 bases). The CDR3 contains 17 residues. V lost 3 bases, J lost 1 base, and 18 bases lay in between. Germline V gives CDR1 LGHNT, CDR2 FRNRAP. Here the CDR3 DNA reads TGTGCTAGTGGTTTAACAGGGCAAAGAACGTTTAACTATGGCTACACCTTC. Translated, it gives CASGLTGQRTFNYGYTF.

The V call is TRBV2, the J call TRBJ1-2; no reliable D call. Germline V gene data show CDR1 as SNHLY and CDR2 as FYNNEI. Trimming shortened V by 4 bases and J by 3 bases, and 9 bases separated the two germline ends. This CDR3 has 13 residues. CDR3 nucleotide sequence: TGTGCCAGCAGTGGGGGTAACCACTATGGCTACACCTTC. Protein product: CASSGGNHYGYTF.

This clone was seen a handful of times. This chain uses TRBV29-1 with TRBJ2-5; D gene uncertain. V lost 4 bases to trimming and J lost 5 bases, with 11 bases between them. This CDR3 has 12 amino acids. Per the germline V gene, CDR1 is SQVTM and CDR2 is ANQGSEA. The CDR3 reads CSVGVGTETQYF. CDR3 nucleotides: TGCAGCGTTGGGGTGGGTACGGAGACCCAGTACTTC.

The chain employs TRBV7-9 and TRBJ1-4; unclear D gene. Trimming took off 1 base at V and 5 bases at J, with 8 bases between the two ends. This CDR3 is built from 14 residues. The germline gives CDR1 SEHNR, CDR2 FQNEAQ (reference sequence). The CDR3 DNA reads TGTGCCAGCAGCTTAGAGGGTGTGAATGAAAAACTGTTTTTT. Translation: CASSLEGVNEKLFF. Complete variable domain (other parts from reference TRBV7-9 and TRBJ1-4): DTGVSQNPRHKITKRGQNVTFRCDPISEHNRLYWYRQTLGQGPEFLTYFQNEAQLEKSRLLSDRFSAERPKGSFSTLEIQRTEQGDSAMYLCASSLEGVNEKLFFGSGTQLSVL.

The DNA of the CDR3 is TGCAGCGTTACCGGACAGGCCCGCACAGATACGCAGTATTTT. Translating gives CSVTGQARTDTQYF. The rearrangement uses TRBV29-1 and TRBJ2-3, with TRBD1 identical over 7 bases. Unmatched junction bases numbered 6, after V lost 5 bases and J lost 1 base. Germline-derived CDR1 and CDR2 are SQVTM and ANQGSEA. The CDR3 runs 14 residues.

This chain connects TRBV5-1 to TRBJ2-3; D perhaps matches TRBD2 (5 bases). The germline gives CDR1 SGHRS, CDR2 YFSETQ. V was cut by 4 bases and J by 5 bases, with 20 bases left in between. CDR3 length: 16 residues. CDR3 sequence (DNA): TGCGCCAGCAGCCAGACGTTGGCGGGTCTGCGAGATACGCAGTATTTT. This codes for CASSQTLAGLRDTQYF.

The chain is built from TRBV7-6 and TRBJ1-3; a weak D match, TRBD1 (5 bases). CDR1 is SGHVS, CDR2 FNYEAQ, per germline. Trimming left V 0 bases short and J 0 bases short, with 12 bases between. The CDR3 extends over 17 amino acids. In DNA, the CDR3 is TGTGCCAGCAGCTTAGCCGGGGCGGCCAGCTCTGGAAACACCATATATTTT. Its protein is CASSLAGAASSGNTIYF.

Concerning this clone itself: A read error is the likely source, as a far larger clone sits one nucleotide away. V is TRBV2 and J is TRBJ1-3, with a weak D call TRBD1 (6 bases). The CDR3 sequence is 14 residues long. Germline V gene sequence: CDR1 SNHLY, CDR2 FYNNEI. The CDR3 DNA reads TGTGGCAGCAGGCCAGGCGGACAGTTAAACACCATATATTTT. Translated, it gives CGSRPGGQLNTIYF.

V is TRBV5-4 and J is TRBJ2-2; D perhaps matches TRBD2 (6 bases). This CDR3 region has 16 residues. V was cut by 4 bases and J by 4 bases, with 17 bases left in between. Germline assignment: CDR1 SGHNT and CDR2 YYREEE (reference sequence). The DNA of the CDR3 is TGTGCCAGCAGCCGGCCGGGACGGGGGAGCACCGGGGAGCTGTTTTTT. This codes for CASSRPGRGSTGELFF. Drawing the rest from reference TRBV5-4 and TRBJ2-2, the complete variable domain is ETGVTQSPTHLIKTRGQQVTLRCSSQSGHNTVSWYQQALGQGPQFIFQYYREEENGRGNFPPRFSGLQFPNYSSELNVNALELDDSALYLCASSRPGRGSTGELFFGEGSRLTVL.

Only one count was recorded for this clone. One base away lies a much larger clone, so this may be a sequencing read error. The CDR3 DNA reads as TGTGCCAGCAGCTTTCCTAGCGGCACAGATACGCAGTATTTT. Its translation is CASSFPSGTDTQYF. The V call is TRBV13, the J call TRBJ2-3, with D possibly being TRBD2 (6 bases). From germline, CDR1 is PRHDT and CDR2 FYEKMQ (reference sequence). Deletions cut 3 bases from V and 1 base from J, with 8 bases between. The CDR3 consists of 14 residues. The entire variable domain, with the rest obtained from reference TRBV13 and TRBJ2-3, is as follows: AAGVIQSPRHLIKEKRETATLKCYPIPRHDTVYWYQQGPGQDPQFLISFYEKMQSDKGSIPDRFSAQQFSDYHSELNMSSLELGDSALYFCASSFPSGTDTQYFGPGTRLTVL.

A word on this clone: The same CDR3 can be traced to other DNA sequences in this sample. The chain links TRBV28 to TRBJ2-3, with D unclear. From germline, CDR1 is MDHEN and CDR2 SYDVKM. The CDR3 extends over 13 amino acids. V shed 3 bases and J shed 2 bases, with 6 bases lying between them. As DNA, the CDR3 is TGTGCCAGCAGTTTGGTCTCCACAGATACGCAGTATTTT. Amino acids: CASSLVSTDTQYF.

The chain is built from TRBV6-6 and TRBJ2-7; D is unclear. V gave up 2 bases and J gave up 0 bases, with 8 bases separating them. The germline gives CDR1 MNHNY, CDR2 SVGAGI (reference sequence). The CDR3 spans 14 residues. This CDR3 reads CASSYERRSYEQYF. The CDR3, as DNA: TGTGCCAGCAGTTACGAAAGACGCTCCTACGAGCAGTACTTC.

This sequence joins TRBV28 and TRBJ2-1, with TRBD2 matching 11 bases. Per the germline V gene, CDR1 is MDHEN and CDR2 is SYDVKM. CDR3 length equals 16 residues. Trimming cost V 5 bases and J 8 bases; bases outside gene matches: 11. The CDR3 DNA reads as TGTGCCAGCAGTGCCCCACTAGCGGGAGCAGTAGATGAGCAGTTCTTC. This codes for CASSAPLAGAVDEQFF.

The chain couples TRBV6-5 to TRBJ1-1, with D hard to call. Trimming shortened V by 8 bases and J by 0 bases, and 13 bases separated the two germline ends. Germline CDR1 is MNHEY and CDR2 is SVGAGI. The CDR3 totals 14 residues. The CDR3: CASHRPGLNTEAFF. DNA of the CDR3: TGTGCCAGCCACCGACCGGGCCTGAACACTGAAGCTTTCTTT.

CDR3 region: CASSSATSSNEQFF. DNA of the CDR3: TGTGCCAGCAGTTCGGCGACTAGCTCCAATGAGCAGTTCTTC. V and J are TRBV28 and TRBJ2-1, with TRBD2 identical over 7 bases. Trimming took 4 bases from V and 6 from J; bases not matched to a gene: 6. The CDR3 is 14 amino acids. Germline CDR1 and CDR2: MDHEN and SYDVKM.

The V call is TRBV28, the J call TRBJ2-7; D uncertain. The CDR3 runs to 13 residues. The germline V and J ends were trimmed by 3 bases and 9 bases, with 15 bases remaining between them. Germline V lookup: CDR1 MDHEN, CDR2 SYDVKM. CDR3 loop: CASSFETPPRQYF. The CDR3 nucleotides read TGTGCCAGCAGTTTTGAGACACCCCCTCGGCAGTACTTC.

The chain employs TRBV5-1 and TRBJ2-7, with 8 bases identical to TRBD2. V lost 4 bases and J lost 1; bases outside the gene matches: 13. Germline CDR1 and CDR2: SGHRS and YFSETQ. This CDR3 comprises 17 residues. CDR3 region: CASSPAPGGPPSYEQYF. The CDR3, as DNA: TGCGCCAGCAGCCCAGCCCCGGGGGGGCCTCCATCCTACGAGCAGTACTTC.

The V call is TRBV20-1, the J call TRBJ2-1, with D unclear. The germline gives CDR1 DFQATT, CDR2 SNEGSKA (reference sequence). The CDR3 length is 11 residues. Trimming shortened V by 6 bases and J by 9 bases, and 12 bases separated the two germline ends. This chain's CDR3 is CSAEDHGEQFF. The CDR3 coding sequence is TGCAGTGCCGAGGACCATGGTGAGCAGTTCTTC.

The V and J genes are TRBV11-2 and TRBJ2-2; 8 positions match TRBD1. Germline CDR1 reads SGHAT; CDR2 reads FQNNGV. Losses at the gene ends were 5 bases for V and 3 bases for J; bases not matched to a gene: 5. This CDR3 contains 15 residues. Here the CDR3 reads CASSRQGRYTGELFF. The CDR3 DNA follows: TGTGCCAGCAGCCGACAGGGGAGGTACACCGGGGAGCTGTTTTTT. The full variable domain, its missing parts supplied by reference TRBV11-2 and TRBJ2-2, is EAGVAQSPRYKIIEKRQSVAFWCNPISGHATLYWYQQILGQGPKLLIQFQNNGVVDDSQLPKDRFSAERLKGVDSTLKIQPAKLEDSAVYLCASSRQGRYTGELFFGEGSRLTVL.